These T cell receptor beta chains were read from a single sample in a study of graft-versus-host responses after intestinal transplantation. Sequencing used immunoSEQ multiplex PCR; TCRdb keeps in-frame clones, though not all of them. Of roughly 100,000 clones in the sample, over 85% were seen once. What these receptors recognize is not known. The specimen comprised unstimulated CD8+ T cells sorted from spleen or lymph node cells, sampled before intestinal transplant. The receptors were gathered from a human donor who received an intestinal transplant. The CDR3 runs from the conserved cysteine through the conserved F or W. Each record gives: V gene, clone size, D gene, J gene, CDR3 protein, CDR3 DNA. The D gene is left open where the match is weak. Expanded clones get a size class; other rows say once, few or many, or leave the size out.

TRBV6-5,.,TRBD1,TRBJ1-2,CASTPGQGRDGYTF,TGTGCCAGCACCCCGGGACAGGGAAGGGATGGCTACACCTTC
TRBV5-5,.,TRBD1,TRBJ1-5,CASSPGTGVNQPQHF,TGTGCCAGCAGCCCTGGGACAGGGGTCAATCAGCCCCAGCATTTT
TRBV15,.,TRBD1,TRBJ1-5,CATSRDRGSNQPQHF,TGTGCCACCAGCAGGGACAGGGGGAGCAATCAGCCCCAGCATTTT
TRBV25-1,.,.,TRBJ2-1,CASSQGGDYNEQFF,TGTGCCAGCAGCCAAGGGGGGGACTACAATGAGCAGTTCTTC
TRBV6-1,.,TRBD1,TRBJ2-7,CASSNRDSRYEQYF,TGTGCCAGCAGTAACCGGGACAGCCGCTACGAGCAGTACTTC
TRBV5-4,.,TRBD2,TRBJ2-1,CASSLYGGGGANNEQFF,TGTGCCAGCAGCTTGTATGGGGGCGGGGGGGCCAACAATGAGCAGTTCTTC
TRBV28,.,.,TRBJ2-3,CASSLTSTDTQYF,TGTGCCAGCAGTTTGACTAGCACAGATACGCAGTATTTT
TRBV7-6,.,.,TRBJ1-5,CASSLEGLQPQHF,TGTGCCAGCAGCTTAGAGGGACTTCAGCCCCAGCATTTT
TRBV7-9,.,.,TRBJ1-1,CASSLMGAGNTEAFF,TGTGCCAGCAGCTTAATGGGGGCTGGAAACACTGAAGCTTTCTTT
TRBV19,.,.,TRBJ2-5,CASSIDQRWETQYF,TGTGCCAGTAGTATAGATCAACGTTGGGAGACCCAGTACTTC
TRBV29-1,.,.,TRBJ2-1,CSAQGSEQFF,TGCAGCGCCCAGGGTTCTGAGCAGTTCTTC
TRBV5-4,.,.,TRBJ2-7,CASSFSGANEQYF,TGTGCCAGCAGCTTCTCTGGGGCTAACGAGCAGTACTTC
TRBV4-1,.,.,TRBJ2-7,CASSQDLGPRGYEQYF,TGCGCCAGCAGCCAAGATTTGGGGCCTAGGGGTTACGAGCAGTACTTC
TRBV5-6,.,TRBD1,TRBJ1-1,CASSLGQGETEAFF,TGTGCCAGCAGCTTGGGACAGGGCGAAACTGAAGCTTTCTTT
TRBV5-6,.,TRBD1,TRBJ2-1,CASRPLSGGDEQFF,TGTGCCAGCAGACCTCTTTCAGGGGGAGATGAGCAGTTCTTC
TRBV7-9,.,.,TRBJ2-7,CASSPGGGYEQYF,TGTGCCAGCAGCCCAGGGGGGGGCTACGAGCAGTACTTC
TRBV4-1,.,TRBD1,TRBJ1-2,CASSQDSPTGDDGYTF,TGCGCCAGCAGCCAAGATAGCCCAACAGGGGACGATGGCTACACCTTC
TRBV7-9,few,.,TRBJ1-2,CASRDGNYGYTF,TGTGCCAGCAGGGACGGGAACTATGGCTACACCTTC
TRBV29-1,.,.,TRBJ2-3,CSVIGASAPDTQYF,TGCAGCGTGATAGGGGCCAGCGCCCCAGATACGCAGTATTTT
TRBV27,.,.,TRBJ1-1,CASSFGMNTEAFF,TGTGCCAGCAGTTTCGGGATGAACACTGAAGCTTTCTTT
TRBV7-2,.,.,TRBJ2-1,CASSFSGAYNEQFF,TGTGCCAGCAGCTTTTCGGGGGCCTACAATGAGCAGTTCTTC
TRBV19,.,TRBD1,TRBJ1-2,CASRGGTGGRGYTF,TGTGCCAGTAGGGGCGGGACAGGGGGTCGCGGCTACACCTTC
TRBV29-1,.,TRBD2,TRBJ2-1,CSVETSGGAGGEQFF,TGCAGCGTTGAGACTAGCGGGGGGGCCGGGGGTGAGCAGTTCTTC
TRBV29-1,.,TRBD1,TRBJ1-2,CSALGTGGESTF,TGCAGCGCTTTAGGGACAGGTGGCGAAAGCACCTTC
TRBV29-1,.,.,TRBJ1-1,CSVDKGDTEAFF,TGCAGCGTTGATAAGGGGGACACTGAAGCTTTCTTT
TRBV20-1,.,.,TRBJ2-6,CSAMSTSVLTF,TGCAGTGCCATGTCCACATCCGTCCTGACTTTC
TRBV14,.,.,TRBJ1-5,CASSQVGRQFSNQPQHF,TGTGCCAGCAGCCAAGTAGGTCGGCAATTTAGCAATCAGCCCCAGCATTTT
TRBV7-3,.,TRBD2,TRBJ2-1,CASSLGTSGYNEQFF,TGTGCCAGCAGTCTCGGGACTAGCGGTTACAATGAGCAGTTCTTC
TRBV7-9,.,.,TRBJ1-4,CASSLAGEYNEKLFF,TGTGCCAGCAGCTTAGCGGGGGAATACAATGAAAAACTGTTTTTT
TRBV7-8,.,.,TRBJ2-7,CASSTTYEQYF,TGTGCCAGCAGCACCACCTACGAGCAGTACTTC
TRBV27,.,.,TRBJ1-5,CASSLGGAGWAQPQHF,TGTGCCAGCAGTTTAGGGGGGGCCGGGTGGGCTCAGCCCCAGCATTTT
TRBV6-1,.,TRBD2,TRBJ2-7,CASSFVGGYEQYF,TGTGCCAGCAGTTTTGTCGGGGGGTACGAGCAGTACTTC
TRBV9,.,.,TRBJ2-2,CASSVGLKKWGTGELFF,TGTGCCAGCAGCGTAGGTCTCAAGAAATGGGGCACCGGGGAGCTGTTTTTT
TRBV7-2,.,.,TRBJ1-4,CASSSGLATNEKLFF,TGTGCCAGCAGCTCCGGACTTGCAACTAATGAAAAACTGTTTTTT
TRBV4-1,.,.,TRBJ1-1,CASSQVRGARTEAFF,TGCGCCAGCAGCCAAGTTCGGGGGGCGCGTACTGAAGCTTTCTTT
TRBV27,.,.,TRBJ2-7,CASSLQAQALSYEQYF,TGTGCCAGCAGTTTACAAGCACAGGCCCTCTCCTACGAGCAGTACTTC
TRBV4-1,once,.,TRBJ1-1,CASSQDERTALNTEAFF,TGCGCCAGCAGCCAAGACGAACGGACAGCACTTAACACTGAAGCTTTCTTT
TRBV27,.,.,TRBJ1-2,CASSLSFQGGMDYGYTF,TGTGCCAGCAGTTTATCCTTCCAGGGAGGGATGGACTATGGCTACACCTTC
TRBV7-9,.,.,TRBJ2-1,CASSQGLSEQFF,TGTGCCAGCAGCCAAGGGTTAAGTGAGCAGTTCTTC
TRBV5-4,.,.,TRBJ2-3,CASSLYENTDTQYF,TGTGCCAGCAGCTTATACGAGAACACAGATACGCAGTATTTT
TRBV6-5,.,.,TRBJ2-7,CASSGGRTATYEQYF,TGTGCCAGCAGTGGGGGAAGGACAGCAACCTACGAGCAGTACTTC
TRBV7-7,.,TRBD2,TRBJ2-1,CASSLSLASGGGYNEQFF,TGTGCCAGCAGCTTATCCTTGGCTAGCGGGGGGGGATACAATGAGCAGTTCTTC
TRBV4-1,.,.,TRBJ1-2,CASSQDAGNYGYTF,TGCGCCAGCAGCCAAGACGCGGGTAACTATGGCTACACCTTC
TRBV7-9,.,.,TRBJ2-5,CASAPVYQETQYF,TGTGCCAGTGCTCCTGTTTACCAAGAGACCCAGTACTTC
TRBV5-1,.,TRBD2,TRBJ2-3,CASSLAPGRGDRYTQYF,TGCGCCAGCAGCTTGGCCCCAGGGCGGGGGGACCGGTATACGCAGTATTTT
TRBV7-3,.,.,TRBJ1-1,CASSDSAGYTEAFF,TGTGCCAGCAGCGACAGTGCGGGATACACTGAAGCTTTCTTT
TRBV7-9,.,.,TRBJ2-6,CASSFQVTPLYSGANVLTF,TGTGCCAGCAGCTTTCAGGTAACACCTCTCTACTCTGGGGCCAACGTCCTGACTTTC
TRBV15,once,.,TRBJ1-2,CATSVGRGDYGYTF,TGTGCCACCAGCGTGGGGCGGGGTGACTATGGCTACACCTTC
TRBV4-1,.,.,TRBJ2-4,CASSPGALAKNIQYF,TGCGCCAGCAGCCCTGGAGCCCTAGCCAAAAACATTCAGTACTTC
TRBV27,.,TRBD1,TRBJ1-1,CASSADRGVNTEAFF,TGTGCCAGCAGTGCGGACAGGGGGGTGAACACTGAAGCTTTCTTT
TRBV13,.,.,TRBJ2-3,CASSLLGTGTDTQYF,TGTGCCAGCAGCCTACTTGGGACTGGAACAGATACGCAGTATTTT
TRBV2,.,.,TRBJ1-1,CANEGQRDMNTEAFF,TGTGCCAACGAAGGACAGCGCGATATGAACACTGAAGCTTTCTTT
TRBV4-1,few,.,TRBJ1-2,CASSQVEGSGGYTF,TGCGCCAGCAGCCAAGTGGAGGGGTCGGGTGGCTACACCTTC
TRBV27,.,.,TRBJ1-3,CASSLSWGSGNTIYF,TGTGCCAGCAGTTTATCTTGGGGGTCTGGAAACACCATATATTTT